A selection of T cell receptor beta chains follows, all from one sample in a study of response to subunit inactivated influenza vaccine. TCRdb called the RT-PCR reads again in MiXCR, with one record for every CDR3 protein. The sample yields approximately 500,000 distinct CDR3 sequences, 13% seen once. The material sequenced was PBMCs from blood, taken more than 35 days after vaccination. The receptors come from a man aged 45-65 years who received an inactivated influenza vaccine. The conserved cysteine and the conserved F or W are not part of the CDR3 here. The D gene is left open where the match is weak.

D gene: -; J gene: TRBJ2-1; V gene: TRBV27; CDR3 protein: ASSTRGNEQF
D gene: -; J gene: TRBJ2-3; V gene: TRBV10-2; CDR3 protein: ASSEMYQVGTDTQY
D gene: TRBD2; J gene: TRBJ2-7; V gene: TRBV7-9; CDR3 protein: ASSLALAGPYEQY
D gene: -; J gene: TRBJ1-1; V gene: TRBV27; CDR3 protein: ASSNLGLRMNTEAF
D gene: -; J gene: TRBJ1-1; V gene: TRBV12-3/TRBV12-4; CDR3 protein: ASSFKGGAYTEAF
D gene: -; J gene: TRBJ2-1; V gene: TRBV7-3; CDR3 protein: ASSLVPSDEQF
D gene: TRBD1; J gene: TRBJ2-7; V gene: TRBV7-2; CDR3 protein: ASSDTRTGGGYEQY
D gene: -; J gene: TRBJ2-1; V gene: TRBV5-1; CDR3 protein: ASIRVSGSYNEQF
D gene: -; J gene: TRBJ1-2; V gene: TRBV6-5; CDR3 protein: ASSSVADTSYGYT
D gene: TRBD2; J gene: TRBJ2-3; V gene: TRBV6-4; CDR3 protein: ASSELAGLSTDTQY
D gene: TRBD2; J gene: TRBJ2-2; V gene: TRBV5-5; CDR3 protein: ASSRPGLDTGELF
D gene: -; J gene: TRBJ2-1; V gene: TRBV19; CDR3 protein: ASTAPSSYNEQF
D gene: -; J gene: TRBJ1-1; V gene: TRBV6-1; CDR3 protein: ASKLTDLNTEAF
D gene: -; J gene: TRBJ2-5; V gene: TRBV6-1; CDR3 protein: ASSRGTGETQY
D gene: -; J gene: TRBJ2-7; V gene: TRBV12-3/TRBV12-4; CDR3 protein: ASSLGGPEQY
D gene: -; J gene: TRBJ2-1; V gene: TRBV20-1; CDR3 protein: SARGEQGRNEQF
D gene: -; J gene: TRBJ2-4; V gene: TRBV29-1; CDR3 protein: SVAGVITKNIQY
D gene: TRBD2; J gene: TRBJ2-7; V gene: TRBV12-3/TRBV12-4; CDR3 protein: ASSSSERGPYEQY
D gene: TRBD1; J gene: TRBJ2-5; V gene: TRBV7-9; CDR3 protein: ASSFIGDRGQETQY
D gene: -; J gene: TRBJ2-5; V gene: TRBV5-1; CDR3 protein: ASSLEVTETQY
D gene: -; J gene: TRBJ2-3; V gene: TRBV9; CDR3 protein: ASSVEVGGTDTQY
D gene: TRBD2; J gene: TRBJ2-2; V gene: TRBV10-3; CDR3 protein: ASGLAGMAGELF
D gene: -; J gene: TRBJ2-1; V gene: TRBV3-1; CDR3 protein: ASSQDPGGAQF
D gene: TRBD2; J gene: TRBJ2-1; V gene: TRBV6-5; CDR3 protein: ASSSRTSRSYNEQF
D gene: -; J gene: TRBJ2-1; V gene: TRBV25-1; CDR3 protein: ASSAHWDEQF
D gene: -; J gene: TRBJ2-5; V gene: TRBV12-3/TRBV12-4; CDR3 protein: ASSLALGGTETQY
D gene: TRBD2; J gene: TRBJ2-3; V gene: TRBV7-6; CDR3 protein: ASSLRTSPSTDTQY
D gene: TRBD2; J gene: TRBJ2-1; V gene: TRBV11-1; CDR3 protein: ASSLGGGTSRTYNEQF
D gene: TRBD1; J gene: TRBJ1-1; V gene: TRBV7-3; CDR3 protein: ASSLTGQGLNTEAF
D gene: -; J gene: TRBJ2-5; V gene: TRBV20-1; CDR3 protein: SAKLRGETQY
D gene: TRBD1; J gene: TRBJ2-1; V gene: TRBV15; CDR3 protein: ATSRTTRQGASGNEQF
D gene: -; J gene: TRBJ2-2; V gene: TRBV20-1; CDR3 protein: SASNSPGELF
D gene: TRBD2; J gene: TRBJ2-2; V gene: TRBV11-2; CDR3 protein: ASRPPPAGGADTGELF
D gene: -; J gene: TRBJ1-1; V gene: TRBV5-1; CDR3 protein: ASSPEGNTEAF
D gene: -; J gene: TRBJ1-4; V gene: TRBV20-1; CDR3 protein: SAISPGPPAGV
D gene: -; J gene: TRBJ1-4; V gene: TRBV20-1; CDR3 protein: SARDTQGSSRGEKLF
D gene: TRBD2; J gene: TRBJ2-1; V gene: TRBV6-5; CDR3 protein: ASSYGLVGGNEQF
D gene: -; J gene: TRBJ1-1; V gene: TRBV11-3; CDR3 protein: ASSLEQQTEAF
D gene: -; J gene: TRBJ2-5; V gene: TRBV28; CDR3 protein: ASRSLETQY
D gene: -; J gene: TRBJ1-1; V gene: TRBV3-1; CDR3 protein: ASSQDPQGRGVAF
D gene: TRBD1; J gene: TRBJ2-1; V gene: TRBV20-1; CDR3 protein: SARDQDGTAVNEQF
D gene: -; J gene: TRBJ2-1; V gene: TRBV5-1; CDR3 protein: ASSPQEGRVGDYNEQF
D gene: TRBD2; J gene: TRBJ2-3; V gene: TRBV20-1; CDR3 protein: SARDFGGATDTQY
D gene: TRBD1; J gene: TRBJ2-6; V gene: TRBV7-9; CDR3 protein: ASTVGTAGSGANVLT
D gene: -; J gene: TRBJ2-1; V gene: TRBV6-1; CDR3 protein: ASSEGGGNEQF
D gene: -; J gene: TRBJ1-1; V gene: TRBV5-1; CDR3 protein: ASSLAERRVNIRTLSTEAF
D gene: -; J gene: TRBJ2-7; V gene: TRBV6-6; CDR3 protein: ASSPPGQGEQY
D gene: TRBD1; J gene: TRBJ1-6; V gene: TRBV5-1; CDR3 protein: ASSQDTGTAYSPLH
D gene: TRBD1; J gene: TRBJ1-1; V gene: TRBV5-1; CDR3 protein: ASTQRDRGDTEAF
D gene: -; J gene: TRBJ1-1; V gene: TRBV9; CDR3 protein: ASSVERASGERGTEAF
D gene: -; J gene: TRBJ1-1; V gene: TRBV5-1; CDR3 protein: ASSLEGGSTEAF
D gene: -; J gene: TRBJ2-1; V gene: TRBV10-3; CDR3 protein: AIRGGGGSQYNEQF
D gene: TRBD1; J gene: TRBJ1-1; V gene: TRBV4-3; CDR3 protein: ASSQDVWTGVNTEAF
D gene: TRBD1; J gene: TRBJ1-2; V gene: TRBV29-1; CDR3 protein: SVEFGTGGYGYT